Presented here are 15 T cell receptor beta chains from one specimen sequenced in a study of cytomegalovirus exposure and HLA in healthy donors. It was with 60 Vbeta and 13 Jbeta primers that the PCR ran. The assay was immunoSEQ multiplex PCR, and TCRdb's table has in-frame clones only and misses some. Here the sample spans 95,000 to 150,000 clones, approximately 80% being singletons. Sequencing was performed on PBMCs. The receptors were sampled from a woman aged 18-29 years in good health and CMV-seronegative.

This clone was seen a single time. The CDR3 here is CASSQDHQGLAAYNEQFF. The CDR3 DNA sequence: TGTGCCAGCAGCCAAGATCACCAAGGACTGGCTGCCTACAATGAGCAGTTCTTC. The chain carries TRBV4-2 and TRBJ2-1, with D perhaps matching TRBD2 (5 bases). Trimming removed 0 bases at V and 2 bases at J, with 17 bases between. The CDR3 has 18 amino acids. CDR1 LGHNA and CDR2 YNFKEQ come from the germline V gene.

The V gene is TRBV5-1, the J gene TRBJ2-7, with D possibly matching TRBD2 (6 bases). Germline CDR1 and CDR2: SGHRS and YFSETQ. Trimming removed 0 bases at V and 0 bases at J, with 10 bases between. The CDR3 has 15 residues. The CDR3 nucleotides are TGCGCCAGCAGCTTGGGGGACTCAATCTCCTACGAGCAGTACTTC. Protein product: CASSLGDSISYEQYF.

The V and J genes are TRBV29-1 and TRBJ2-3; TRBD1 aligns across 9 bases. The V gene's germline CDR1 is SQVTM and CDR2 ANQGSEA. The V and J ends lost 1 base and 6 bases, in that order; junction bases with no gene match: 8. The CDR3 sequence is 15 residues long. CDR3 region: CSVEGRDRAFDTQYF. As DNA, the CDR3 is TGCAGCGTTGAAGGCCGGGACAGGGCTTTTGATACGCAGTATTTT.

The gene calls are TRBV30 and TRBJ1-1; 7 positions match TRBD1. Germline V CDR1 and CDR2: GTSNPN, SVGIG (reference sequence). Germline trimming cut 0 bases from V and 4 bases from J; bases unmatched to any gene: 2. The CDR3 is 13 amino acids. CDR3 residues: CAWSVDRPTEAFF. CDR3 DNA: TGTGCCTGGAGTGTGGACAGGCCCACTGAAGCTTTCTTT.

This clone was picked up one time. Other nucleotide sequences from this sample produce the same CDR3. The V gene is TRBV6-5, the J gene TRBJ1-2; no firm D call. Germline V gene lookup returns CDR1 MNHEY and CDR2 SVGAGI. Trimming left V 6 bases short and J 5 bases short, with 13 bases between. The CDR3 contains 13 residues. The CDR3 DNA follows: TGTGCCAGCAGACCCGGGCCGGGGTATGGCTACACCTTC. This encodes CASRPGPGYGYTF.

This sequence joins TRBV19 and TRBJ1-1; D is possibly TRBD1 (6 bases). V was shortened by 7 bases and J by 1 base, with 13 bases between the two germline ends. The CDR3 loop spans 14 amino acids. Germline assignment: CDR1 LNHDA and CDR2 SQIVND (reference sequence). CDR3 DNA: TGTGCCAGTAAACAGACAGGTGAGAACACTGAAGCTTTCTTT. It is translated as CASKQTGENTEAFF.

This clone appeared a few times. The rearrangement links TRBV6-5 to TRBJ1-3; a possible D gene is TRBD1 (5 bases). The germline CDR1 and CDR2 sequences are MNHEY and SVGAGI. CDR3 length equals 15 residues. Trimming took off 0 bases at V and 1 base at J, with 7 bases between the two ends. The CDR3 DNA reads TGTGCCAGCAGTTACTCGGACAAGTCTGGAAACACCATATATTTT. It yields the protein CASSYSDKSGNTIYF.

The genes are TRBV5-4 and TRBJ2-1; 7 nucleotides line up with TRBD2. The CDR3 length is 17 residues. The germline gives CDR1 SGHNT, CDR2 YYREEE (reference sequence). V dropped 4 bases and J dropped 7; count of bases not matched to a gene: 17. The CDR3 DNA is TGTGCCAGCAGCGCCCTTCCGGGGAGGGCCGTTCCGAATGAGCAGTTCTTC. Translating gives CASSALPGRAVPNEQFF.

The J gene is TRBJ2-7, the V gene TRBV4-1; maybe TRBD1 (5 bases). This CDR3 is built from 13 residues. With 5 bases removed from V and 4 bases from J, the gap between germline ends came to 12 bases. Germline CDR1 MGHRA, CDR2 YSYEKL. The CDR3 loop reads CASSGIQGYEQYF. The DNA for the CDR3 is TGCGCCAGCAGCGGGATCCAGGGTTACGAGCAGTACTTC.

The chain couples TRBV7-2 to TRBJ2-5; 14 bases line up with TRBD2. Gene TRBJ2-7 matches the end of the DNA better, so the J call may be wrong. The V gene's germline CDR1 is SGHTA and CDR2 FQGNSA. The CDR3 has 15 amino acids. CDR3 sequence reads: CASSWGTSGRYEQYF. CDR3 DNA: TGTGCCAGCAGCTGGGGGACTAGCGGGAGATACGAGCAGTACTTC.

This sequence joins TRBV6-5 and TRBJ1-1; weak D call: TRBD1 (5 bases). Trimming shortened V by 0 bases and J by 3 bases, and 11 bases separated the two germline ends. The CDR3 consists of 15 residues. The V gene's germline CDR1 is MNHEY and CDR2 SVGAGI. The chain's CDR3 is CASSYSGGRDTEAFF. In nucleotides, the CDR3 is TGTGCCAGCAGTTACTCCGGGGGGAGGGACACTGAAGCTTTCTTT.

The chain is built from TRBV5-1 and TRBJ2-3, with D possibly TRBD1 on 6 matching bases. The V end lost 2 bases, the J end lost 0 bases, and 10 bases lay between the germline ends. CDR1 SGHRS and CDR2 YFSETQ come from the germline V gene. The CDR3 is made up of 15 amino acids. The CDR3 protein is CASSFSGQSTDTQYF. The CDR3 DNA reads as TGCGCCAGCAGCTTCTCGGGACAAAGCACAGATACGCAGTATTTT.

This chain connects TRBV18 to TRBJ2-5; tentatively, D is TRBD2 (5 bases). Trimming stripped 6 bases from V and 2 bases from J, with 13 bases between. This CDR3 comprises 14 residues. In germline, CDR1 is KGHSH, CDR2 LQKENI. In DNA, the CDR3 is TGTGCCAGCTCCGAGGACTTCTCTCAAGAGACCCAGTACTTC. Its translation: CASSEDFSQETQYF.

This chain joins TRBV10-3 and TRBJ1-5; the D gene is possibly TRBD1 (5 bases). Per germline, CDR1 ENHRY and CDR2 SYGVKD. There are 13 residues in the CDR3. V was trimmed by 11 bases and J by 5 bases, leaving 16 bases between them. CDR3 in amino acids: CAATGGRDQPQHF. The CDR3, as DNA: TGTGCCGCAACGGGGGGTAGGGATCAGCCCCAGCATTTT.

The CDR3 loop reads CASSRQYEQYF. For the CDR3, the DNA is TGTGCCAGCAGTAGACAATACGAGCAGTACTTC. The genes are TRBV2 and TRBJ2-7; D ambiguous. Between the trimmed V and J ends, which lost 5 bases and 4 bases, there was a span of 6 bases. CDR1 is SNHLY, CDR2 FYNNEI, per germline. There are 11 residues in the CDR3.